Presented here are 10 T cell receptor beta chains from one specimen sequenced in a study of PD-1 blockade in classical Hodgkin lymphoma. Each patient relapsed following autologous stem cell transplantation, and prior brentuximab vedotin exposure differed. The repertoire was sequenced with immunoSEQ multiplex PCR; TCRdb's copy has only in-frame clones and lacks some. Among more than 85,000 clones listed, approximately 91% were seen once. The starting material was peripheral blood mononuclear cells (PBMCs), obtained before the second cycle of nivolumab. The receptors shown here come from a human donor with classical Hodgkin lymphoma.

CDR3 loop: CASSLSRDRVYEQYF. In nucleotides, the CDR3 is TGTGCCAGCAGTTTATCGCGGGACAGGGTCTACGAGCAGTACTTC. The J gene is TRBJ2-7, the V gene TRBV27; 9 bases align to TRBD1. The CDR3 spans 15 residues. With V trimmed by 0 bases and J by 3 bases, 3 bases remained unmatched. Germline V gene sequence: CDR1 MNHEY, CDR2 SMNVEV (reference sequence).

This chain uses TRBV5-1 with TRBJ2-1; 7 bases are a match to TRBD2. The CDR3 is 15 amino acids. Unmatched junction bases numbered 8, after V lost 4 bases and J lost 4 bases. Germline CDR1 SGHRS, CDR2 YFSETQ. CDR3 nucleotide sequence: TGCGCCAGCAGCAGGGACTATTCCCTATACAATGAGCAGTTCTTC. This encodes CASSRDYSLYNEQFF.

This clone was observed a single time. The chain is built from TRBV5-4 and TRBJ2-7; D might be TRBD1 (6 bases). The CDR3 length is 13 residues. Germline loops: CDR1 SGHNT, CDR2 YYREEE (reference sequence). Trimming took 3 bases from V and 3 from J, leaving 10 bases between them. The DNA of the CDR3 is TGTGCCAGCAGCTCCGGGACAAGCTACGAGCAGTACTTC. As protein: CASSSGTSYEQYF.

The rearrangement uses TRBV30 and TRBJ1-4; possible D gene TRBD1, 6 bases. Germline V gene sequence: CDR1 GTSNPN, CDR2 SVGIG (reference sequence). V was cut by 2 bases and J by 11 bases, with 12 bases left in between. This CDR3 region has 12 residues. Here the CDR3 reads CAWSYRAVKLFF. As DNA, the CDR3 is TGTGCCTGGAGTTACAGGGCGGTCAAACTGTTTTTT.

The table lists this clone with a few counts. This chain joins TRBV7-9 and TRBJ1-5, with TRBD1 as a possible D gene (6 bases). Between the trimmed V and J ends, which lost 3 bases and 4 bases, there was a span of 7 bases. The CDR3 extends over 13 amino acids. Germline CDR1 is SEHNR and CDR2 is FQNEAQ (reference sequence). CDR3 sequence reads: CASSFTGNQPQHF. CDR3 nucleotide sequence: TGTGCCAGCAGCTTCACAGGGAATCAGCCCCAGCATTTT.

The sample holds one count of this clone. The V gene is TRBV28, the J gene TRBJ2-7; D remains ambiguous. The CDR3 is made up of 14 amino acids. V lost 5 bases to trimming and J lost 0 bases, with 11 bases between them. Per germline, CDR1 MDHEN and CDR2 SYDVKM. The CDR3 spells CASSTETISYEQYF. CDR3 sequence (DNA): TGTGCCAGCAGTACAGAAACAATCTCCTACGAGCAGTACTTC. Drawing the rest from reference TRBV28 and TRBJ2-7, the complete variable domain is DVKVTQSSRYLVKRTGEKVFLECVQDMDHENMFWYRQDPGLGLRLIYFSYDVKMKEKGDIPEGYSVSREKKERFSLILESASTNQTSMYLCASSTETISYEQYFGPGTRLTVT.

The CDR3 DNA reads as TGCGCCAGCCAGGGACTAGCGGGAGGCCCTAGCTCCTACAATGAGCAGTTCTTC. Translated, it gives CASQGLAGGPSSYNEQFF. The V call is TRBV4-1, the J call TRBJ2-1; 15 nucleotides match TRBD2. V lost 8 bases, J lost 0 bases, and 8 bases stayed unmatched. The CDR3 is 18 amino acids. The V gene's germline CDR1 is MGHRA and CDR2 YSYEKL.

This clone is a singleton in its sample. V is TRBV7-9 and J is TRBJ2-1; D uncertain. Per the germline V gene, CDR1 is SEHNR and CDR2 is FQNEAQ (reference sequence). V gave up 3 bases and J gave up 0 bases, with 6 bases separating them. The CDR3 is 14 residues long. The CDR3 coding sequence is TGTGCCAGCAGCTTCCCAAGCTCCTACAATGAGCAGTTCTTC. Its translation: CASSFPSSYNEQFF. The full variable domain, with the rest looked up from reference TRBV7-9 and TRBJ2-1, is DTGVSQNPRHKITKRGQNVTFRCDPISEHNRLYWYRQTLGQGPEFLTYFQNEAQLEKSRLLSDRFSAERPKGSFSTLEIQRTEQGDSAMYLCASSFPSSYNEQFFGPGTRLTVL.

This clone came up a few times. CDR3 sequence: CASTTDSFYGYTF. In nucleotides, the CDR3 is TGTGCCAGCACTACGGACAGCTTCTATGGCTACACCTTC. The gene calls are TRBV25-1 and TRBJ1-2, with D perhaps matching TRBD1 (6 bases). Germline V lookup: CDR1 MGHDK, CDR2 SYGVNS. This CDR3 is 13 amino acids long. V dropped 7 bases and J dropped 4 bases, with 13 bases sitting between them.

This chain links TRBV7-9 with TRBJ1-4; D unresolved. With 5 bases removed from V and 7 bases from J, the gap between germline ends came to 11 bases. Germline assignment: CDR1 SEHNR and CDR2 FQNEAQ (reference sequence). CDR3 length equals 13 residues. CDR3 amino acids: CASSLRRGEKLFF. For the CDR3, the DNA is TGTGCCAGCAGCCTACGCAGAGGTGAAAAACTGTTTTTT.